This T cell receptor (beta chain) was retrieved from a study of T cells in Graves' hyperthyroidism and ophthalmopathy. Amplification of TCR beta CDR3 regions was performed using RNA transcripts as template. The HTBI primer set served for first-round RT-PCR of the TCR CDR3. TCRdb reprocessed the multiplex PCR reads with MiXCR, giving one entry per CDR3 protein. Of nearly 600,000 distinct CDR3 sequences in the sample, 14% were seen once. Clinical Activity Scores of at least 3, NOSPECS grades of at least 4 and durations under 3 months characterized ophthalmopathy patients. Germline V lookup: CDR1 DFQATT, CDR2 SNEGSKA (reference sequence). CDR3 length equals 15 residues. Trimming removed 7 bases from V and 0 bases from J; junction bases left unmatched: 7.

The rearrangement uses TRBV20-1 and TRBJ2-7, with 12 positions matching TRBD2. The sample consisted of blood. This sequence originates from a woman younger than 35 with Graves' ophthalmopathy. CDR3 DNA sequence: TGCAGTGTTCCGTCTAGCGGGAGGGTCTCCTACGAGCAGTACTTC. Translation gives CSVPSSGRVSYEQYF.